These T cell receptor beta chains were read from a single sample in a study of Graves' ophthalmopathy and Graves' hyperthyroidism. TCRdb passed the multiplex PCR reads through MiXCR, listing each CDR3 protein once. The repertoire includes approximately 330,000 distinct CDR3 sequences, roughly 17% of them detected once, and around 12% sits in the top ten. Sample: peripheral blood. The receptors stem from an adult man with Graves' ophthalmopathy. The CDR3 runs from the conserved cysteine through the conserved F or W. Each record gives: V gene, clone size, D gene, J gene, CDR3 protein, CDR3 DNA. D genes are given only for firm matches. Only part of the rows carry a size: once, few, many, or a class if the clone is expanded.

>TRBV11-2|many|TRBD2|TRBJ2-7
CASSSTSGGFYEQYF
TGTGCCAGCAGCTCCACTAGCGGGGGCTTCTACGAGCAGTACTTC
>TRBV18|many|-|TRBJ2-2
CASSPWGENTGELFF
TGTGCCAGCTCACCCTGGGGGGAGAACACCGGGGAGCTGTTTTTT
>TRBV6-2/TRBV6-3|once|-|TRBJ1-1
CASLNTGNTEAFF
TGTGCCAGCCTAAATACAGGGAACACTGAAGCTTTCTTT
>TRBV10-1|-|-|TRBJ2-7
CATSMSSYEQYF
TGCGCCACATCTATGAGCTCCTACGAGCAGTACTTC
>TRBV28|many|-|TRBJ1-6
CASSPHRVRSGSPLHF
TGTGCCAGCAGTCCACACAGGGTTAGAAGCGGTTCACCCCTCCACTTT
>TRBV12-3/TRBV12-4|-|TRBD1|TRBJ1-5
CASAPGDSSNQPQHF
TGTGCCAGCGCCCCGGGGGACAGTTCCAATCAGCCCCAGCATTTT
>TRBV7-2|few|-|TRBJ2-7
CASSVNVGEQYF
TGTGCCAGCAGCGTAAATGTCGGCGAGCAGTACTTC
>TRBV2|many|-|TRBJ1-5
CASSGSGPNQPQHF
TGTGCCAGCAGTGGGTCAGGGCCCAATCAGCCCCAGCATTTT
>TRBV5-1|many|-|TRBJ2-7
CASSPIRDDEQYF
TGCGCCAGCAGTCCGATCAGGGATGACGAGCAGTACTTC
>TRBV27|-|TRBD2|TRBJ2-7
CASSPGTSGRAVVYEQYF
TGTGCCAGCAGTCCAGGGACTAGCGGAAGGGCCGTAGTGTACGAGCAGTACTTC
>TRBV29-1|many|-|TRBJ1-1
CSVAEGANTEAFF
TGCAGCGTGGCGGAGGGAGCGAACACTGAAGCTTTCTTT
>TRBV6-2/TRBV6-3|many|-|TRBJ2-5
CASSPGWGVGPHRETQYF
TGTGCCAGCAGTCCGGGATGGGGAGTTGGCCCACACAGAGAGACCCAGTACTTC
>TRBV28|many|-|TRBJ2-2
CASSLAPSNTGELFF
TGTGCCAGCAGTTTAGCACCCTCGAACACCGGGGAGCTGTTTTTT
>TRBV7-2|many|-|TRBJ1-3
CASSLGVVGNTIYF
TGTGCCAGCAGCTTAGGGGTGGTTGGAAACACCATATATTTT
>TRBV4-2|many|TRBD1|TRBJ1-2
CASSQEQGGNYGYTF
TGTGCCAGCAGCCAAGAACAGGGGGGGAACTATGGCTACACCTTC
>TRBV2|many|-|TRBJ2-5
CASRNDFQETQYF
TGTGCCAGCAGAAACGACTTCCAAGAGACCCAGTACTTC
>TRBV6-1|few|-|TRBJ2-7
CASSTPLVGNEQYF
TGTGCCAGCAGCACACCCCTTGTAGGGAACGAGCAGTACTTC
>TRBV11-2|many|-|TRBJ1-1
CASSFSPMNTEAFF
TGTGCCAGCAGCTTTTCACCTATGAACACTGAAGCTTTCTTT
>TRBV5-1|few|-|TRBJ1-1
CASSGGGGFNTEAFF
TGCGCCAGCAGCGGGGGGGGAGGGTTTAACACTGAAGCTTTCTTT
>TRBV11-1|many|TRBD1|TRBJ1-2
CASSDRGLRYGYTF
TGTGCCAGCAGTGACAGGGGGCTACGTTATGGCTACACCTTC
>TRBV5-1|many|-|TRBJ2-5
CASSLGQETQYF
TGTGCCAGCAGCTTAGGCCAAGAGACCCAGTACTTC
>TRBV30|-|-|TRBJ2-6
CAWGGTLSGANVLTF
TGTGCCTGGGGTGGGACCCTCTCTGGGGCCAACGTCCTGACTTTC
>TRBV20-1|many|-|TRBJ2-7
CSAIGGRGRLSYEQYF
TGCAGTGCTATTGGGGGAAGGGGCAGGCTCTCCTACGAGCAGTACTTC
>TRBV20-1|-|TRBD1|TRBJ1-6
CSARTNRGSPLHF
TGCAGTGCTAGAACAAACAGGGGTTCACCCCTCCACTTT
>TRBV15|many|TRBD2|TRBJ2-5
CATSRDGTREETQYF
TGTGCCACCAGCAGGGATGGGACTAGAGAAGAGACCCAGTACTTC
>TRBV11-1|many|-|TRBJ2-2
CASSGRDILNAGELFF
TGTGCCAGCAGCGGGAGGGACATTCTCAATGCCGGGGAGCTGTTTTTT
>TRBV2|-|TRBD2|TRBJ2-5
CASSDPGGPQETQYF
TGTGCCAGCAGTGATCCGGGAGGGCCCCAAGAGACCCAGTACTTC
>TRBV19|-|-|TRBJ2-2
CASSIAGRAANTGELFF
TGTGCCAGTAGTATTGCTGGGCGCGCGGCGAACACCGGGGAGCTGTTTTTT
>TRBV7-2|many|-|TRBJ2-5
CASRGQSEETQYF
TGTGCCAGCCGAGGACAGTCGGAAGAGACCCAGTACTTC
>TRBV20-1|many|-|TRBJ2-5
CRAQRMVQETQYF
TGCAGAGCCCAGAGGATGGTTCAGGAGACCCAGTACTTC
>TRBV20-1|many|TRBD2|TRBJ2-7
CSATTSGSGYEQYF
TGCAGTGCTACTACTAGCGGGAGTGGGTACGAGCAGTACTTC